Sequencing of this T cell receptor (beta chain) was carried out in a study of post-analysis software for immune sequencing data. Broader study findings: F measure grouped same-batch samples tightly together. Controls had lower frequencies than patients of about 5 TRBV segments, which included TRBV5-6, TRBV5-1 and TRBV20-1.

The TCR beta cDNA libraries contained unique molecular identifiers. TCRdb reprocessed the PCR reads via MiXCR and lists one record per CDR3 protein. In the table there are approximately 460,000 distinct CDR3 sequences, around 40% of which are singletons. Germline V gene lookup returns CDR1 MRHNA and CDR2 SNTAGT. Unmatched junction bases numbered 3, after V lost 3 bases and J lost 4 bases. The CDR3 length is 15 residues. This clonotype was seen a handful of times. Its antigen is not known. This receptor was taken from a girl aged 10 to 17 with multiple sclerosis. The gene calls are TRBV6-4 and TRBJ2-1; 10 bases line up with TRBD2. Sample: blood. The CDR3 sequence is CASSESSGSYNEQFF. CDR3 in DNA: TGTGCCAGCAGTGAGTCTAGCGGGAGTTACAATGAGCAGTTCTTC.